Presented here are 31 T cell receptor beta chains from one specimen sequenced in a study of cytomegalovirus exposure and HLA in healthy donors. The PCR used 60 Vbeta and 13 Jbeta primers. Measured with immunoSEQ multiplex PCR; TCRdb has only the in-frame clones, and not every one. This table holds tens of thousands of clones, more than 70% found once. Sequences were obtained from PBMCs. All receptors come from a male donor in good health and CMV-seropositive.

The gene calls are TRBV2 and TRBJ1-4; D might be TRBD1 (6 bases). Germline CDR1 is SNHLY and CDR2 is FYNNEI. The length of the CDR3 is 16 residues. The V gene lost 7 bases and the J gene lost 0 bases, with 15 bases spanning the gap. This chain's CDR3 is CASNRDGPATNEKLFF. In nucleotides, the CDR3 is TGTGCCAGCAACAGGGACGGGCCTGCAACTAATGAAAAACTGTTTTTT.

This chain links TRBV6-1 with TRBJ2-1; the match to TRBD2 covers 16 bases. The V gene end was trimmed by 7 bases and the J gene end by 10 bases; junction bases not matched to a gene: 7. This CDR3 is built from 15 residues. Per the germline V gene, CDR1 is MNHNS and CDR2 is SASEGT. The CDR3 nucleotides are TGTGCCAGCATTATCGGGACTAGCGGGAGGGCCGAGCAGTTCTTC. Translating it yields CASIIGTSGRAEQFF.

This clone has a single count. V usage is TRBV21-1 and J usage is TRBJ2-7; TRBD1 is the table's D call and was not checked against the DNA. TRBV21-1 is a pseudogene locus. The CDR3 is 16 residues long. CDR3 nucleotide sequence: TGTGCCAGCAGCAAAGGACAGGGGGCTAGGTCCTACGAGCAGTACTTC. As protein: CASSKGQGARSYEQYF.

This clone has more than one count but fewer than ten. This chain joins TRBV6-5 and TRBJ1-2; TRBD1 aligns across 8 bases. The CDR3 has 15 residues. Trimming cost V 5 bases and J 2 bases; bases outside gene matches: 7. From germline, CDR1 is MNHEY and CDR2 SVGAGI. CDR3 sequence (DNA): TGTGCCAGCAGTCTATCGGGACAGGCGAACTATGGCTACACCTTC. This translates into CASSLSGQANYGYTF.

This chain connects TRBV27 to TRBJ2-7; 7 bases match TRBD1. This CDR3 is built from 17 residues. Germline V lookup: CDR1 MNHEY, CDR2 SMNVEV (reference sequence). Unmatched junction bases numbered 13, after V lost 2 bases and J lost 3 bases. The CDR3, as DNA: TGTGCCAGCAGTTTAAGCTACACCGGGACAGCCTTCTACGAGCAGTACTTC. This translates into CASSLSYTGTAFYEQYF.

The V gene is TRBV7-2, the J gene TRBJ2-3, with 9 bases fitting TRBD2. The CDR3 is 15 amino acids. Germline V gives CDR1 SGHTA, CDR2 FQGNSA. J lost 2 bases, V lost 5 bases, and 5 bases had no gene match. CDR3 amino acids: CASSQRGRDTDTQYF. The CDR3, as DNA: TGTGCCAGCAGCCAACGCGGGAGGGACACAGATACGCAGTATTTT.

The chain employs TRBV28 and TRBJ1-2, with D unresolved. The ends were cut back, 1 base at V and 13 bases at J, with 13 bases in the middle. The CDR3 loop spans 12 amino acids. The germline V gene has CDR1 MDHEN and CDR2 SYDVKM. Here the CDR3 DNA reads TGTGCCAGCAGTTTATACCGCATTGGGCGCACCTTC. Its translation: CASSLYRIGRTF.

This clone was recorded many times. The gene calls are TRBV5-1 and TRBJ2-1; 8 bases align to TRBD1. The CDR3 extends over 14 amino acids. The trim removed 5 bases at V and 5 bases at J, leaving 6 bases unmatched. CDR1 and CDR2 from the germline V gene are SGHRS and YFSETQ. In nucleotides, the CDR3 is TGCGCCAGCAGTATGGGGACAGGAGACAATGAGCAGTTCTTC. Translating gives CASSMGTGDNEQFF.

The rearrangement uses TRBV7-9 and TRBJ2-7, with TRBD2 identical over 10 bases. The CDR3 consists of 15 residues. Germline CDR1 reads SEHNR; CDR2 reads FQNEAQ (reference sequence). After removal of 5 bases from V and 2 bases from J, the junction contained 6 bases not matched to a gene. The CDR3 DNA is TGTGCCAGCAGCCGAGGACTAGCGGCAACCTACGAGCAGTACTTC. This translates into CASSRGLAATYEQYF.

V gene TRBV19 combines with J gene TRBJ2-3; 9 bases are a match to TRBD1. The CDR3 is made up of 15 amino acids. V gave up 5 bases and J gave up 4 bases; unmatched junction bases: 7. Germline lookup yields CDR1 LNHDA and CDR2 SQIVND (reference sequence). The CDR3 spells CASSLGQGKADTQYF. The CDR3 region has the DNA TGTGCCAGTAGTCTCGGACAGGGGAAGGCAGATACGCAGTATTTT.

V gene TRBV29-1 combines with J gene TRBJ2-1; the match to TRBD2 covers 13 bases. The germline V gene has CDR1 SQVTM and CDR2 ANQGSEA. The length of the CDR3 is 17 residues. Trimming cost V 7 bases and J 7 bases; bases outside gene matches: 16. CDR3 bases: TGCAGCGCCCCGTTTGTCGGGACTAGCGGGAAGGGAAATGAGCAGTTCTTC. Its translation: CSAPFVGTSGKGNEQFF.

The chain recombines TRBV25-1 with TRBJ2-1; the match to TRBD2 covers 7 bases. Germline-derived CDR1 and CDR2 are MGHDK and SYGVNS. J was trimmed by 0 bases and V by 5 bases; bases with no gene match: 1. The CDR3 runs to 14 residues. The DNA for the CDR3 is TGTGCCAGCAGTTTAGCGGGCTCCTACAATGAGCAGTTCTTC. This encodes CASSLAGSYNEQFF.

This clone was picked up a small number of times. This same CDR3 is encoded by further DNA sequences in the sample. The chain carries TRBV9 and TRBJ2-5; a weak D match, TRBD1 (6 bases). This CDR3 has 14 residues. Germline CDR1 and CDR2: SGDLS and YYNGEE. Trimming shortened V by 0 bases and J by 2 bases, and 8 bases separated the two germline ends. CDR3 amino acids: CASSVEGGQETQYF. CDR3 in DNA: TGTGCCAGCAGCGTAGAAGGGGGACAAGAGACCCAGTACTTC. Together with reference TRBV9 and TRBJ2-5, the CDR3 gives the full variable domain: DSGVTQTPKHLITATGQRVTLRCSPRSGDLSVYWYQQSLDQGLQFLIQYYNGEERAKGNILERFSAQQFPDLHSELNLSSLELGDSALYFCASSVEGGQETQYFGPGTRLLVL.

The V and J genes are TRBV11-2 and TRBJ2-7; possible D gene TRBD1, 5 bases. Germline CDR1 is SGHAT and CDR2 is FQNNGV. This CDR3 has 13 residues. Trimming removed 4 bases at V and 6 bases at J, with 13 bases between. The CDR3 region has the DNA TGTGCCAGCAGCTACGACAGTCCTCGCGAGCAGTACTTC. It specifies CASSYDSPREQYF.

The genes are TRBV4-2 and TRBJ1-3, with TRBD1 as a possible D gene (5 bases). Trimming took off 0 bases at V and 0 bases at J, with 6 bases between the two ends. Per germline, CDR1 LGHNA and CDR2 YNFKEQ. The CDR3 is made up of 15 amino acids. The CDR3 is CASSQETGSGNTIYF. For the CDR3, the DNA is TGTGCCAGCAGCCAAGAAACAGGCTCTGGAAACACCATATATTTT.

This chain joins TRBV11-2 and TRBJ2-5; 7 bases align to TRBD2. The V and J ends lost 5 bases and 2 bases, in that order; junction bases with no gene match: 11. CDR1 is SGHAT, CDR2 FQNNGV, per germline. This CDR3 has 16 amino acids. The CDR3, as DNA: TGTGCCAGCAGCCCGCGGACTAGTGGGCTTCAAGAGACCCAGTACTTC. It yields the protein CASSPRTSGLQETQYF.

V gene TRBV13 combines with J gene TRBJ2-3, with 13 positions matching TRBD2. The ends lost 2 bases at V and 5 bases at J; junction bases unmatched: 16. Looked up from germline, CDR1 is PRHDT and CDR2 is FYEKMQ (reference sequence). This CDR3 has 20 residues. The CDR3 nucleotides are TGTGCCAGCAGCTTATACCGGCGGACTAGCGGGAGAGGAGGTGGAGATACGCAGTATTTT. Amino acids: CASSLYRRTSGRGGGDTQYF.

The rearrangement uses TRBV7-9 and TRBJ2-7; D remains unclear. The CDR3 is made up of 14 amino acids. Germline CDR1 and CDR2: SEHNR and FQNEAQ (reference sequence). Deletions cut 1 base from V and 3 bases from J, with 10 bases between. CDR3 in amino acids: CASSLGVGFYEQYF. CDR3 DNA sequence: TGTGCCAGCAGCTTAGGGGTCGGGTTCTACGAGCAGTACTTC.

The chain uses TRBV27 and TRBJ2-5; D gene uncertain. The CDR3 loop spans 12 amino acids. Germline CDR1 is MNHEY and CDR2 is SMNVEV (reference sequence). Between the trimmed V and J ends, which lost 5 bases and 7 bases, there was a span of 11 bases. The CDR3 nucleotides are TGTGCCAGCAGTACCGATTTCGGGACCCAGTACTTC. This gives the protein CASSTDFGTQYF.

The V and J genes are TRBV9 and TRBJ1-1; D gene ambiguous. V was clipped by 0 bases and J by 0 bases, with 9 bases between them. The CDR3 runs 15 residues. The germline V gene encodes CDR1 SGDLS and CDR2 YYNGEE. Here the CDR3 reads CASSVGRRMNTEAFF. CDR3 in DNA: TGTGCCAGCAGCGTAGGTAGGAGAATGAACACTGAAGCTTTCTTT.

The rearrangement links TRBV29-1 to TRBJ1-1; 8 positions agree with TRBD1. The J segment lost 1 base and the V segment lost 1 base, leaving 2 bases of the junction unmatched. The CDR3 contains 14 residues. Germline V CDR1 and CDR2: SQVTM, ANQGSEA. The CDR3 protein is CSVEGQGANTEAFF. DNA of the CDR3: TGCAGCGTTGAAGGGCAGGGGGCGAACACTGAAGCTTTCTTT.

The V and J genes are TRBV5-4 and TRBJ2-6, with D tentatively TRBD1 (6 bases). Trimming pared 0 bases from V and 8 bases from J, leaving 15 bases between. This CDR3 has 16 amino acids. CDR1 is SGHNT, CDR2 YYREEE, per germline (reference sequence). CDR3 DNA sequence: TGTGCCAGCAGCTTGGGGCGTCAGGGGTTGACCAACGTCCTGACTTTC. The encoded protein is CASSLGRQGLTNVLTF.

The V gene is TRBV11-2, the J gene TRBJ2-7; 11 bases align to TRBD2. Germline V CDR1 and CDR2: SGHAT, FQNNGV. This CDR3 comprises 15 residues. V was pared by 3 bases and J by 3 bases, with 4 bases of the junction left unmatched. CDR3 amino acids: CASSFGTSGFYEQYF. CDR3 in DNA: TGTGCCAGCAGCTTTGGGACTAGCGGCTTCTACGAGCAGTACTTC. The whole variable domain, remainder taken from reference TRBV11-2 and TRBJ2-7, is EAGVAQSPRYKIIEKRQSVAFWCNPISGHATLYWYQQILGQGPKLLIQFQNNGVVDDSQLPKDRFSAERLKGVDSTLKIQPAKLEDSAVYLCASSFGTSGFYEQYFGPGTRLTVT.

The chain is built from TRBV29-1 and TRBJ2-5; unclear D gene. Germline-derived CDR1 and CDR2 are SQVTM and ANQGSEA. With 2 bases removed from V and 1 base from J, the gap between germline ends came to 8 bases. The CDR3 totals 13 residues. For the CDR3, the DNA is TGCAGCGTTGAAATGCCTAGCCAAGAGACCCAGTACTTC. This codes for CSVEMPSQETQYF.

The V gene is TRBV19, the J gene TRBJ2-1; TRBD1 aligns across 11 bases. Germline V gene lookup returns CDR1 LNHDA and CDR2 SQIVND (reference sequence). The CDR3 is 17 residues long. Unmatched junction bases numbered 16, after V lost 6 bases and J lost 9 bases. The CDR3 region has the DNA TGTGCCAGTAGGGACAGGGGGCGCAGGGGACGGAATCCTGAGCAGTTCTTC. It codes for CASRDRGRRGRNPEQFF.

The chain recombines TRBV29-1 with TRBJ2-3; 10 bases map to TRBD1. The germline CDR1 and CDR2 sequences are SQVTM and ANQGSEA. The length of the CDR3 is 14 residues. J was trimmed by 5 bases and V by 4 bases; bases with no gene match: 6. The CDR3 reads CSVGDRGLGDTQYF. CDR3 nucleotide sequence: TGCAGCGTTGGAGACAGGGGGCTCGGAGATACGCAGTATTTT.

As regards this clone: The same CDR3 can be traced to other DNA sequences in this sample. The rearrangement links TRBV18 to TRBJ2-7, with 7 bases aligning to TRBD2. J was trimmed by 2 bases and V by 3 bases; bases with no gene match: 1. Germline V lookup: CDR1 KGHSH, CDR2 LQKENI. The CDR3 runs 13 residues. The CDR3 DNA follows: TGTGCCAGCTCACCCGGACTAGCCTACGAGCAGTACTTC. The encoded protein is CASSPGLAYEQYF.

This clone was detected once. The chain couples TRBV21-1 to TRBJ2-3; the table's D call, TRBD1, has no DNA check behind it. TRBV21-1 is classified as a pseudogene. The CDR3 extends over 15 amino acids. The CDR3: CASTVTTSNTDTQYF. CDR3 nucleotide sequence: TGTGCCAGCACGGTAACGACAAGCAACACAGATACGCAGTATTTT.

The chain is built from TRBV19 and TRBJ2-1, with D tentatively TRBD1 (5 bases). V dropped 2 bases and J dropped 7 bases, with 15 bases sitting between them. In germline, CDR1 is LNHDA, CDR2 SQIVND (reference sequence). The CDR3 has 15 residues. Here the CDR3 reads CASSIPPREMNEQFF. CDR3 coding DNA: TGTGCCAGTAGTATACCCCCCAGGGAAATGAATGAGCAGTTCTTC. Combining the CDR3 with reference TRBV19 and TRBJ2-1 gives the whole variable domain DGGITQSPKYLFRKEGQNVTLSCEQNLNHDAMYWYRQDPGQGLRLIYYSQIVNDFQKGDIAEGYSVSREKKESFPLTVTSAQKNPTAFYLCASSIPPREMNEQFFGPGTRLTVL.

The chain is built from TRBV4-3 and TRBJ1-2; D is unclear. The CDR3 length is 15 residues. V shed 0 bases and J shed 4 bases, with 12 bases lying between them. Looked up from germline, CDR1 is LGHNA and CDR2 is YSLEER. CDR3 DNA: TGCGCCAGCAGCCAAGAGCAGCACAGTGGCTATGGCTACACCTTC. Its protein product is CASSQEQHSGYGYTF.

This clone was picked up one time. V gene TRBV19 combines with J gene TRBJ2-2; D not certain. Germline V lookup: CDR1 LNHDA, CDR2 SQIVND (reference sequence). This CDR3 contains 14 residues. V shed 5 bases and J shed 0 bases, with 7 bases lying between them. The CDR3 region is CASSGQTNTGELFF. In DNA, the CDR3 is TGTGCCAGTAGTGGCCAGACGAACACCGGGGAGCTGTTTTTT.